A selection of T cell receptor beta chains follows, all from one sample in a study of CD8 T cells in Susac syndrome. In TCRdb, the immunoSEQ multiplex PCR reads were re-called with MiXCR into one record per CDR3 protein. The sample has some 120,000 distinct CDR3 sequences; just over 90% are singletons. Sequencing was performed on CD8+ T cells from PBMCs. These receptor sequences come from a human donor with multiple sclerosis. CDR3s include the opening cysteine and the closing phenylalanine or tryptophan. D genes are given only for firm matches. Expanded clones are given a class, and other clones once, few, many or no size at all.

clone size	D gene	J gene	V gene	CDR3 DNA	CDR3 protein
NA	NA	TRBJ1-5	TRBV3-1	TGTGCCAGCAGCCAGGCCCCGGGGCCCCAGCATTTT	CASSQAPGPQHF
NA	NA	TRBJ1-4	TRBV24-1	TGTGCCACCAGTGACTCCGGTGGACCCGCTAATGAAAAACTGTTTTTT	CATSDSGGPANEKLFF
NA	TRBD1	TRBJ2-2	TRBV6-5	TGTGCCAGCATTAGAGCAGGGGGCACCGGGGAGCTGTTTTTT	CASIRAGGTGELFF
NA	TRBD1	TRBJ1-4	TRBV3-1	TGTGCCAGCAGCCAACCTAAGGGACAGGGGGTGGTCGTTGAAAAACTGTTTTTT	CASSQPKGQGVVVEKLFF
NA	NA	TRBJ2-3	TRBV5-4	TGTGCCAGCAGCTTGGTCGACAGGATGACAGATACGCAGTATTTT	CASSLVDRMTDTQYF
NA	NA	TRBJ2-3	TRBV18	TGTGCCAGCTCGGCTCTCAGGGGTCAACTTCTGGATACGCAGTATTTT	CASSALRGQLLDTQYF
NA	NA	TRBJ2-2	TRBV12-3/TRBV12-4	TGTGCCAGCGACCGGGGCGCGAACACCGGGGAGCTGTTTTTT	CASDRGANTGELFF
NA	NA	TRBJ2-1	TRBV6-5	TGTGCCAGCAGTTACCAACAATACAGCCCCTACAATGAGCAGTTCTTC	CASSYQQYSPYNEQFF
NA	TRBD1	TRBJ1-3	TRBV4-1	TGCGCCAGCAGCCAGATACAGGGGAAAAACACCATATATTTT	CASSQIQGKNTIYF
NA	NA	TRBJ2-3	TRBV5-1	TGCGCCAGCAGCCCTCAAGAGACTAGGCGCACAGATACGCAGTATTTT	CASSPQETRRTDTQYF
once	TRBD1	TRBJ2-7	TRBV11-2	TGTGCCAGCAGCCTGGGACAGGGGGCGGTCCAGTACTTC	CASSLGQGAVQYF
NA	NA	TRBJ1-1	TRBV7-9	TGTGCCAGCAGCCCCAGGGACCGACAGGCAACTGAAGCTTTCTTT	CASSPRDRQATEAFF
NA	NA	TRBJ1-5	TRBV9	TGTGCCAGCAGCGTAGATTCGGGGGTCAATCAGCCCCAGCATTTT	CASSVDSGVNQPQHF
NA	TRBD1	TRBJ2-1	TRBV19	TGTGCCAGCAGGACAGGCTACAATGAGCAGTTCTTC	CASRTGYNEQFF
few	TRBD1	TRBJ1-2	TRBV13	TGTGCCAGCAGCAAGGGACAGACCTATGGCTACACCTTC	CASSKGQTYGYTF
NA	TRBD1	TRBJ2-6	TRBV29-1	TGCAGCGGATGGGGACAGGACCATTCTGGGGCCAACGTCCTGACTTTC	CSGWGQDHSGANVLTF
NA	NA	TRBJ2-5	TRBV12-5	TGTGCTAGTGCTGACAGAGGGGAGACCCAGTACTTC	CASADRGETQYF
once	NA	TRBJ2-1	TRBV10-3	TGTGCCATCAGGGGGATTCTCCATGAGCAGTTCTTC	CAIRGILHEQFF
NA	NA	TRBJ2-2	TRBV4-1	TGCGCCAGCAGCCCTGTTCTGCAACCCTCAACCGGGGAGCTGTTTTTT	CASSPVLQPSTGELFF
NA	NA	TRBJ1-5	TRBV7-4	TGTGCCAGCAGCTTAGAACAAGGTCACAATCAGCCCCAGCATTTT	CASSLEQGHNQPQHF
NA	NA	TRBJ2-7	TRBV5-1	TGCGCCAGCAGCCACTCATCCAGGGAGAACTACGAGCAGTACTTC	CASSHSSRENYEQYF
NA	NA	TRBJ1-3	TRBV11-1	TGTGCCAGCAGCTTAGGTGCCCCAATCCGAGGTTCCGGGTCTGGAAACACCATATATTTT	CASSLGAPIRGSGSGNTIYF
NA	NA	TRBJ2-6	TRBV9	TGTGCCAGCAGCTCCCCCGCGGGAAGTGGGGCCAACGTCCTGACTTTC	CASSSPAGSGANVLTF
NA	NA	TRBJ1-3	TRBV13	TGTGCCAGCAGCTTAGAGGGGGGAGAGGGAAACACCATATATTTT	CASSLEGGEGNTIYF
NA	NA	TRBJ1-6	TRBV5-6	TGTGCCAGCAGCTTGGGGCGTTCCTATAATTCACCCCTCCACTTT	CASSLGRSYNSPLHF
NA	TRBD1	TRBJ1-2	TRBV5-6	TGTGCCAGCAGGTCTCGGCGACAGGGGGCAGATGGCTACACCTTC	CASRSRRQGADGYTF
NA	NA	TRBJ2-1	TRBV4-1	TGCGCCAGCAGGGGGGGCTCCAATGAGCAGTTCTTC	CASRGGSNEQFF
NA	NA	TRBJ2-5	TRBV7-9	TGTGCCAGCAGCTTCATAGGGGAGGTGTTGGAAGAGACCCAGTACTTC	CASSFIGEVLEETQYF